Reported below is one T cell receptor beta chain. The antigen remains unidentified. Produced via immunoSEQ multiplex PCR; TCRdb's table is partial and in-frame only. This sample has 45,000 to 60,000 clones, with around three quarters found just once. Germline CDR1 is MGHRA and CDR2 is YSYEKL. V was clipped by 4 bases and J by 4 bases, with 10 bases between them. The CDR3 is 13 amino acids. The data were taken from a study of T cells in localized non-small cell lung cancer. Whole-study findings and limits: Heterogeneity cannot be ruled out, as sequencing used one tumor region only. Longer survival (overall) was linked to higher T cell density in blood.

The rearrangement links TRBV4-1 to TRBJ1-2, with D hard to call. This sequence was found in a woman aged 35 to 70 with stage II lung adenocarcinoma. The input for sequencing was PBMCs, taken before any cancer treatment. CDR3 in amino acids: CASSLQDGYGYTF. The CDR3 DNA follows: TGCGCCAGCAGCCTTCAGGACGGCTATGGCTACACCTTC.